This TCR beta chain was found in a study of blood T cell repertoires in COVID-19. Study overall: T cells, B-cell-depleted T cells, or PBMCs supplied cDNA or gDNA.

Clones were read by immunoSEQ multiplex PCR, and TCRdb kept only the in-frame ones, dropping some. The table lists fewer than 450,000 clones, roughly 87% of them singletons. This CDR3 has 15 amino acids. Germline CDR1 reads GTSNPN; CDR2 reads SVGIG (reference sequence). The V and J ends lost 6 bases and 7 bases, in that order; junction bases with no gene match: 18. In its sample, this clone was seen a few times. Categorization into cohorts depended on clinical history that participants reported. This TCR derives from a woman aged 25 to 39 who had recovered from COVID-19. The chain carries TRBV30 and TRBJ2-7, with TRBD1 identical over 7 bases. The source material was PBMCs or T cells enriched from blood (not recorded which). The CDR3 DNA reads as TGTGCCTGCCTCCCGGGCGACAGGGTAACTGGGGAGCAGTACTTC. It specifies CACLPGDRVTGEQYF.